What follows describes a single TCR beta chain. Its specific antigen is unknown. It has no much larger one-base neighbor in the sample; base qualities were not kept. The entry originates in a study of blood T cell repertoires in COVID-19 (dated by TCRdb to between 2020 and 2021). In the study overall: Collaborator samples came from the United States, Italy and Spain and covered acute and convalescent phases of COVID-19. Subjects who had been exposed to COVID-19, were actively infected with it, or had recovered from it provided the deeply sampled blood TCRbeta repertoires that made up the dataset. Nearly every sample came with metadata listing a de-identified subject ID, COVID-19 status, age in years and sex. Where HLA class I and class II types were available, the types were taken from metadata supplied by the sample provider, not from assay-based typing. The prospective study material was composed of cDNA or gDNA derived from T cells, B-cell-depleted T cells, or PBMCs. The repertoires were released in a freely available public database intended as a resource for research on the immune response to SARS-CoV-2. Samples were obtained from the ongoing ImmuneRACE study (first 160 participants) and from roughly 1,300 subjects provided by 6 global collaborators. The paper's findings and limits, for the study overall: The quantity of clinical and demographic metadata differed by source and by participant and was supplied without curation.

Participants in the prospective study were aged about 18 to 95 years, lived in 20 to 30 United States geographic areas, and enrolled through a virtual design. Cohort assignment in the prospective study relied on participant-reported clinical history from a screening survey and a study questionnaire. Recovered participants in ImmuneRACE Cohort 3 were defined by two consecutive negative NP/OP PCR tests, clearance by a healthcare professional, or resolution of symptoms. Each participant in the prospective study had whole blood, serum and a nasopharyngeal or oropharyngeal swab collected by mobile phlebotomists. Prospective study participants could optionally give additional blood draws and questionnaires over an approximately 2-month period. Prospective study blood samples were shipped either frozen or at room temperature before DNA extraction. TCRbeta CDR3 regions were amplified from genomic DNA by means of the immunoSEQ Assay, a bias-controlled multiplex PCR. The original pipeline was this. Within the assay, amplification of reference gene primers was used to estimate how many nucleated cells each sample contained. Sequence reads were collapsed and filtered to measure the absolute abundance of every unique TCRbeta CDR3 rearrangement. For each sample, productive Simpson clonality was calculated as the square root of Simpson's diversity index over productive rearrangements. This immuneACCESS table, as held by TCRdb, lists in-frame sequences with V and J called but not all clones. Of the missing ones, under half trace to an unresolved V gene in checked studies; the others have no known cause. That table furnishes V, J and clone size, whereas the DNA furnished D and trimming. Recorded for this sample are around 250,000 clones; about nine tenths of them occurred a single time. Of the sample, 15% to 19% is held by the ten largest clones.

This sequence originates from a man aged 18-30 years who had recovered from COVID-19. The specimen was PBMCs or T cells enriched from blood (not recorded which).

The CDR3 region has the sequence CASSYSTGELFF. The DNA reads TGTGCCAGCAGTTATAGCACCGGGGAGCTGTTTTTT. This chain is built from TRBV27 and TRBJ2-2, with the D gene too uncertain to name. Including cysteine and phenylalanine, the CDR3 has 12 amino acids. Of the read, only the CDR3 DNA is kept; its 36 bases are in frame from base 1. A distance of 4 bases separates the germline ends of V and J, which lose 4 bases and 4 bases respectively. CDR1 and CDR2 are read off the germline V gene (reference sequence) as MNHEY and SMNVEV.